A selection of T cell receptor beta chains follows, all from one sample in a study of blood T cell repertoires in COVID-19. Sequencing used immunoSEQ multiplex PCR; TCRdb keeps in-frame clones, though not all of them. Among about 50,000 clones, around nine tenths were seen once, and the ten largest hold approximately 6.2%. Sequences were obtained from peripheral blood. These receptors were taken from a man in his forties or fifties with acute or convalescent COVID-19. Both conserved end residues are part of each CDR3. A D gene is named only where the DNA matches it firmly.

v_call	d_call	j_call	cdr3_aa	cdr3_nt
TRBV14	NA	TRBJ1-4	CASSQDSKAGANEKLFF	TGTGCCAGCAGCCAAGATTCAAAGGCAGGTGCTAATGAAAAACTGTTTTTT
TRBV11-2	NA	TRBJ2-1	CASSGAVQGLLNEQFF	TGTGCCAGCAGTGGGGCCGTCCAGGGGTTACTCAATGAGCAGTTCTTC
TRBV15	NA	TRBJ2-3	CATSRQIAGRLDTQYF	TGTGCCACCAGCAGGCAAATCGCGGGACGGTTGGATACGCAGTATTTT
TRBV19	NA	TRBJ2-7	CASTVSSGYEQYF	TGTGCCAGTACTGTCTCGAGCGGCTACGAGCAGTACTTC
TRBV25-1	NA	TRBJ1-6	CASSESTQSSYNSPLHF	TGTGCCAGCAGTGAATCCACACAGAGCTCCTATAATTCACCCCTCCACTTT
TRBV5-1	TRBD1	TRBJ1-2	CASSSTGSDYGYTF	TGCGCCAGCAGCTCGACAGGGAGTGACTATGGCTACACCTTC
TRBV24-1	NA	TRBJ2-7	CATSGGVGVDEQYF	TGTGCCACCAGTGGGGGTGTAGGGGTCGACGAGCAGTACTTC
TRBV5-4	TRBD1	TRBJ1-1	CASSRGPGGGTEAFF	TGTGCCAGCAGTCGTGGGCCAGGGGGTGGGACTGAAGCTTTCTTT
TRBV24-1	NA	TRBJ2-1	CATSDRAEGTDNEQFF	TGTGCCACCAGTGATAGAGCGGAGGGGACCGACAATGAGCAGTTCTTC
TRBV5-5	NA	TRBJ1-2	CASSSRGGYGYTF	TGTGCCAGCAGCTCCAGAGGAGGCTATGGCTACACCTTC
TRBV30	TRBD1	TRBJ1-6	CAWTGGSPSPLHF	TGTGCCTGGACAGGGGGAAGTCCTTCACCCCTCCACTTT